This T cell receptor beta chain was profiled in a study of T cell repertoires in cytomegalovirus infection. Whole-study context: Indicated by public TCR beta signatures were CMV infection and matching HLA type.

MiXCR, run by TCRdb on the reads, gives a single entry per CDR3 protein. Here the sample spans roughly 320,000 distinct CDR3 sequences, roughly 9.5% being singletons. At least ten counts were recorded for this clonotype. The target antigen is unknown. Points from the study as a whole: Within the response measured ex vivo, HLA-C-restricted CMV-specific TCR beta clonotypes were dominant. Carriage of CMV together with the relevant HLA was identifiable through cumulative public TCR beta family frequency.

The V end was cut by 1 base, the J end by 6 bases, with 12 bases between. CDR3 length: 14 amino acids. Germline CDR1 and CDR2: SGHAT and FQNNGV. The V and J genes are TRBV11-2 and TRBJ1-1; D not certain. The sequence was obtained from a human donor in good health (CMV status not recorded). Some clones in this sample may be carry-over from other donors' samples. The specimen sequenced was PBMCs. CDR3 protein: CASSLVYNSAEAFF. The CDR3 nucleotides read TGTGCCAGCAGCTTAGTTTACAATTCGGCTGAAGCTTTCTTT.